The source of this T cell receptor beta chain is a study of blood T cell repertoires in COVID-19. Looking at the study overall: The origin of the acute and convalescent COVID-19 samples was the United States, Italy and Spain. From T cells, B-cell-depleted T cells, or PBMCs came the material, which was cDNA or gDNA.

This clone was observed a few times. The CDR3 runs 15 residues. Germline V gene lookup returns CDR1 SGHNT and CDR2 YYREEE (reference sequence). The J segment lost 5 bases and the V segment lost 4 bases, leaving 8 bases of the junction unmatched. Authors' processing steps: Reference gene primer amplification yielded estimated nucleated cell counts. Profiling relied on immunoSEQ multiplex PCR, and the TCRdb table lists in-frame clones only, not all of them. That table supplies the V and J calls and clone size; D and trimming were determined from the DNA. The sample carries about 220,000 clones, approximately 81% recorded once.

The V gene is TRBV5-4, the J gene TRBJ2-7; 11 nucleotides align to TRBD1. This sequence originates from a woman older than 75 with acute or convalescent COVID-19. The sequenced material came from peripheral blood. The CDR3 loop is CASSPRTGGFNEQYF. In DNA, the CDR3 is TGTGCCAGCAGCCCCCGGACAGGGGGCTTCAACGAGCAGTACTTC.